Listed below are T cell receptor beta chains from one sample, sequenced in a study of CD8 T cells in ankylosing spondylitis. TCRdb re-derived calls from the 5' RACE reads in MiXCR, one entry per CDR3 protein. This table holds under 250,000 distinct CDR3 sequences, over 7% found once. The sample consisted of blood, either unsorted or a sorted T cell fraction (not recorded which). All receptors come from a female donor with ankylosing spondylitis or in good health (not recorded which). Both conserved end residues are part of each CDR3. The order of the fields is V gene, J gene, clone size, D gene, CDR3 DNA, CDR3 protein. A D gene is named only where the DNA matches it firmly. Expanded clones get a size class; other rows say once, few or many, or leave the size out.

TRBV20-1	TRBJ1-1	many	.	TGCAGTGCTCCCACGACGGCGAACACTGAAGCTTTCTTT	CSAPTTANTEAFF
TRBV7-2	TRBJ2-1	.	.	TGTGCCAGCAGCTTACGCGGCGACAGGTTTGAGTTCTTC	CASSLRGDRFEFF
TRBV30	TRBJ2-2	many	.	TGTGCCTGGAGTCCCGGTGGGGGCGGGGAGCTGTTTTTT	CAWSPGGGGELFF
TRBV7-2	TRBJ2-3	.	.	TGTGCCAGCAGCTTAAGGTTGGCTAGCGGCACAGATACGCAGTATTTT	CASSLRLASGTDTQYF
TRBV24-1	TRBJ1-3	many	.	TGTGCCACCAGTGATTTGCGCGAGGGAAACACCATATATTTT	CATSDLREGNTIYF
TRBV20-1	TRBJ2-5	many	.	TGCAGTGCTCTCCTTACCATCCAAGAGACCCAGTACTTC	CSALLTIQETQYF
TRBV6-5	TRBJ2-7	many	.	TGTGCCAGCAGTTCCCCGGGACTCGGAGGGGAGCAGTACTTC	CASSSPGLGGEQYF
TRBV2	TRBJ2-7	many	TRBD1	TGTGCCAGCAGTACAGGGGGCGGATTCTCGTGGGAGCAGTACTTC	CASSTGGGFSWEQYF
TRBV12-3/TRBV12-4	TRBJ1-2	many	.	TGTGCCAGCAGTTTACCTGGGAGAGGGCACTATGGCTACACCTTC	CASSLPGRGHYGYTF
TRBV5-1	TRBJ1-1	once	.	TGCACCAGCAGCTTCGGTCCGGGAAGCACTGAAGCTTTCTTT	CTSSFGPGSTEAFF
TRBV20-1	TRBJ1-1	many	TRBD1	TGCAGTGCTGAGACAGGGAAATATAATGAAGCTTTCTTT	CSAETGKYNEAFF
TRBV28	TRBJ2-1	many	.	TGTGCCAGCAGGGGCCAGGGGAGCTCCTACAATGAGCAGTTCTTC	CASRGQGSSYNEQFF
TRBV7-2	TRBJ2-3	many	TRBD2	TGTGCCAGCAGCTTAGCCCCCTTCTTACCTACTAGCGGGAGCACAGATACGCAGTATTTT	CASSLAPFLPTSGSTDTQYF
TRBV15	TRBJ1-1	many	.	TGTGCCACCAGCAGATCCTATCGCACTGAAGCTTTCTTT	CATSRSYRTEAFF
TRBV7-9	TRBJ2-3	once	.	TGTGCCAGGGGTAACAGTCGGAGAGTGACTAACACAGATACGCAGTATTTT	CARGNSRRVTNTDTQYF
TRBV20-1	TRBJ1-2	many	TRBD1	TGCAGTGCTAGAGATACCCGACAGGGGCTGGGGTATGGCTACACCTTC	CSARDTRQGLGYGYTF
TRBV6-2/TRBV6-3	TRBJ2-1	many	.	TGTGCCAGCAGTTACGTAGCGGCCGGGTACAATGAGCAGTTCTTC	CASSYVAAGYNEQFF
TRBV7-2	TRBJ2-7	.	.	TGTGCCAGCAGCTTCCAAGGGCCTCAGCTCTCCTTC	CASSFQGPQLSF
TRBV5-1	TRBJ2-1	many	TRBD2	TGCGCCAGCAGGAGGCTAGCGGGGGCCAATGAGCAGTTCTTC	CASRRLAGANEQFF
TRBV20-1	TRBJ2-1	many	.	TGCAGTGCCGACTTCCACGTCTCCTACAATGAGCAGTTCTTC	CSADFHVSYNEQFF
TRBV12-3/TRBV12-4	TRBJ2-2	many	.	TGTGCCAGTTACCATGGTAGCGAGGGGATAGGGACCGGGGAGCTGTTTTTT	CASYHGSEGIGTGELFF
TRBV20-1	TRBJ2-2	few	TRBD1	TGCTGTGCTAGAAGATCGGGACAGGACACCGGGGAGCTGTTTTTT	CCARRSGQDTGELFF